The following is a T cell receptor (beta chain) sequence with its context. V lost 8 bases to trimming and J lost 3 bases, with 16 bases between them. The CDR3 contains 14 residues. Germline CDR1 is MNHNY and CDR2 is SVGAGI (reference sequence). Assay: immunoSEQ multiplex PCR; the TCRdb copy retains only in-frame clones and omits some. The repertoire holds some 70,000 clones, with 95% to 98% as singletons. The data were obtained in a study of technical replicates of blood from several donors. Sequencing was carried out using T cells isolated from PBMCs. This receptor was obtained from a human donor in good health. The chain carries TRBV6-6 and TRBJ1-2; possible D gene TRBD1, 6 bases. For the CDR3, the DNA is TGTGCCAGCGGCGTCGTACAGGGTTACTATGGCTACACCTTC. It codes for CASGVVQGYYGYTF.